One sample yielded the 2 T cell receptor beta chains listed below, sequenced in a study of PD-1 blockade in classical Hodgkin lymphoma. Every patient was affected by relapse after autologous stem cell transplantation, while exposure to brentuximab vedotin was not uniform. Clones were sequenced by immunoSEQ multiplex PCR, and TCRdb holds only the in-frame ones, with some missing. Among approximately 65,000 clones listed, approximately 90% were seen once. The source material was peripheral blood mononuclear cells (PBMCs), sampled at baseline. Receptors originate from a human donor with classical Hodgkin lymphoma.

The CDR3 nucleotides are TGTGCCACCATGCGACCTTGGGGGTTCCGCACAGATACGCAGTATTTT. Encoded protein: CATMRPWGFRTDTQYF. This chain links TRBV27 with TRBJ2-3; either TRBD1 or TRBD2 may supply D (5 bases each). Deletions cut 10 bases from V and 1 base from J, with 21 bases between. CDR1 is MNHEY, CDR2 SMNVEV, per germline (reference sequence). There are 16 residues in the CDR3.

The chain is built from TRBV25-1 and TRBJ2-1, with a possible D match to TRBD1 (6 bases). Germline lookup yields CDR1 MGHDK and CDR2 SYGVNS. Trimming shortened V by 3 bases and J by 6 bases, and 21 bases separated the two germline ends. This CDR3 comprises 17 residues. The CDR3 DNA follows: TGTGCCAGCAGTGATTTTGGTAAGGGGGATAGGGCCAATGAGCAGTTCTTC. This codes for CASSDFGKGDRANEQFF.